The T cell receptor beta chain described here comes from a study of shared clonotypes between healthy human individuals (dated by TCRdb to the early 2020s). In terms of the full investigation: A couple of women and a few men aged 18 to 49 years were included in the cohort. To estimate repertoire size and how much clonotypes are shared between individuals, the study performed deep sequencing of blood TCR repertoires from a handful of healthy adults. Per donor, leukapheresis produced somewhere between about 0.9 and 10 billion PBMCs. For each donor, CD4 naive and CD4 memory were each run on three plates, CD8 naive on two plates, and CD8 memory on one plate. To increase sequencing depth and limit assay-specific biases, TCR repertoire library preparation and sequencing were carried out by different laboratories using diverse techniques.

The donors were healthy, HIV-negative adults who had no recently reported acute infections or vaccinations. Only Caucasian adults living in Nashville, Tennessee, USA were represented among the donors. CD4+ T cells were enriched by magnetic negative selection, after which naive cells were positively selected on CD45RA and the negative fraction was taken as the memory subset. Blood was obtained by leukapheresis, after which PBMCs were separated by Ficoll-Histopaque density gradient centrifugation and cryopreserved in liquid nitrogen vapor phase. Analytical flow cytometry was used to check the purity and quantity of every magnetically sorted T cell population. From each sorted fraction, genomic DNA was isolated and quantified by UV absorbance on a Nanodrop 2000c. On this clone itself: Its antigen is not yet known. No much larger clonotype is one base removed from it; base qualities were not supplied.

TCR CDR3 regions were amplified from genomic DNA by multiplex PCR using the deep immunoSEQ assay. Genomic DNA extracted from each cell subset was distributed evenly over all wells of several immunoSEQ 96-well plates, and each plate served as one replicate. Each replicate PCR for sorted subsets received about 200 ng genomic DNA, equal to roughly 29,000 T cell genomes. Purified libraries were quantified with a Qubit 3.0 fluorometer, sized on a Bioanalyzer 2100, and re-quantified with the KAPA Library Quantification kit. A separate single-read 150-cycle Illumina NextSeq 550 flow cell was used to sequence each immunoSEQ 96-well plate. The authors' analysis ran thus. The immunoSEQ output contained only junctional sequences without quality scores, so filtering could not match that applied to full-length reads. Sequences were annotated with PyIR, a Python wrapper for IgBLAST v1.9, and V/J genes and CDR3 were assigned using IMGT germline references. Reads were filtered out if the reads had weak V/J assignments (E-value above 1e-6), no CDR3, stop codons, out-of-frame junctions, or ambiguous translated residues. V3J clonotypes were defined by identical inferred V gene, J gene, and CDR3 amino acid sequence. Percentage overlap between repertoires was computed as shared unique clonotypes divided by the size of the smaller repertoire. Repertoire richness was assessed with RTK rarefaction, the Chao1 estimator, and Recon v2.1 estimates of unobserved clonotypes. For all TCRbeta clonotypes obtained by the gDNA method from several donors, generation probabilities were computed with OLGA. Drawn from immuneACCESS, this table holds only the in-frame rearrangements with V and J called that TCRdb kept. Clones are partly lost; checked studies trace under half to an unresolved V gene and leave the rest unexplained. That table is the source of V, J and clone size, and D and trimming were worked out from the DNA. This sample has roughly 2.4 million clones in its table, and around 95% of those were observed once. The ten largest clones take up around 0.13% of the sample.

CDR1 and CDR2 are read off the germline V gene as MNHNS and SASEGT. Taken from cysteine to phenylalanine, the CDR3 has 14 residues. This entry keeps only the CDR3 DNA: 42 bases, framed from base 1. Germline trimming amounts to 10 bases on V and 4 bases on J, with 4 as the count of junction bases outside the gene matches. Results the study describes overall, beyond this receptor: Compared with non-shared clonotypes, the clonotypes found in all four sorted-subset donors had higher generation probabilities. Based on pairwise subsampling, the degree of clonotype sharing among donors was expected to be affected by sequencing depth. The genetic and exposure-history diversity represented was limited by the small number of donors. Estimated clonotype richness was generally larger for naive than for memory subsets. Sampling was restricted to blood, and TCR repertoires in tissues likely differ from the TCR repertoires found in blood. About 5% of naive CD4, 3.5% of naive CD8, around 2.3% of memory CD4, and 0.4% of memory CD8 clonotypes were shared across a few donors. Rarefaction of sorted-subset datasets indicated incomplete sequencing despite the large sequencing depth.

Sequencing used naive CD4+ T cells sorted from blood. The intended sense of this specimen's cell subset or site label: CD45RA+ positively selected. The chain is made from TRBV6-1 and TRBJ1-6; 10 nucleotides in the junction match TRBD1. The sequence was collected from a man aged 18-30 years in good health. The nucleotides read TGTGCCACCGAGGGACAGGGGTATAATTCACCCCTCCACTTT. Translated, this gives CATEGQGYNSPLHF.